Shown below are 28 T cell receptor beta chains from a single sample sequenced in a study of blood T cell repertoires in COVID-19. Only in-frame clones appear in the TCRdb table, and some are missing; sequencing was by immunoSEQ multiplex PCR. This sample yields 150,000 to 200,000 clones, of which 75% to 90% are seen a single time; over 2.5% belongs to the top ten. Sequencing used peripheral blood. These receptors were taken from a man aged 55 to 70 with acute or convalescent COVID-19.

This chain links TRBV28 with TRBJ1-2; tentatively, D is TRBD1 (5 bases). The CDR3 runs 13 residues. CDR1 and CDR2 (germline): MDHEN, SYDVKM. Trimming cost V 8 bases and J 9 bases, with 19 bases left between them. Written as DNA, the CDR3 is TGTGCCAGCTCCTCACGGGGGGGGAAAAGCTACACCTTC. Translation gives CASSSRGGKSYTF.

V and J are TRBV6-5 and TRBJ1-1; the D is unclear. V lost 6 bases, J lost 0 bases, and 14 bases lay in between. The CDR3 totals 15 residues. Germline V lookup: CDR1 MNHEY, CDR2 SVGAGI. For the CDR3, the DNA is TGTGCCAGCAGGCTATACAGCCGCATGAACACTGAAGCTTTCTTT. It is translated as CASRLYSRMNTEAFF.

This clone was found a few times. The genes are TRBV28 and TRBJ1-2; the D gene is possibly TRBD1 (6 bases). Germline V gene data show CDR1 as MDHEN and CDR2 as SYDVKM. Trimming took off 5 bases at V and 8 bases at J, with 15 bases between the two ends. This CDR3 has 13 residues. Here the CDR3 DNA reads TGTGCCAGCAGTCAGGGACACCCCCAAGGCTACACCTTC. This sequence encodes CASSQGHPQGYTF.

This sequence joins TRBV28 and TRBJ2-3, with a possible D match to TRBD2 (6 bases). V lost 6 bases and J lost 2, with 18 bases in between. Germline loops: CDR1 MDHEN, CDR2 SYDVKM. This CDR3 contains 16 residues. The CDR3 loop reads CASRLLGRGHTDTQYF. DNA for the CDR3: TGTGCCAGCAGACTTCTAGGGCGGGGCCACACAGATACGCAGTATTTT.

The chain combines TRBV28 with TRBJ1-2; 10 positions agree with TRBD1. Germline values: CDR1 MDHEN, CDR2 SYDVKM. Germline trimming cut 11 bases from V and 5 bases from J; bases unmatched to any gene: 11. The length of the CDR3 is 14 residues. The CDR3 loop is CAVQRTGGEYGYTF. CDR3 in DNA: TGTGCCGTCCAGAGGACAGGGGGGGAGTATGGCTACACCTTC.

Only one count was recorded for this clone. V and J are TRBV5-1 and TRBJ2-2, with a weak D call TRBD1 (5 bases). V was cut by 0 bases and J by 5 bases, with 11 bases left in between. Germline assignment: CDR1 SGHRS and CDR2 YFSETQ. This CDR3 region has 15 residues. CDR3 bases: TGCGCCAGCAGCTTGGCAGGGCTAAGGACCGGGGAGCTGTTTTTT. The encoded protein is CASSLAGLRTGELFF.

In regard to this clone: The same CDR3 can be traced to other DNA sequences in this sample. CDR3 DNA: TGTGCCTGGAGTGTACTAGCGGGAGGTGAGCAGTTCTTC. It specifies CAWSVLAGGEQFF. This chain connects TRBV30 to TRBJ2-1; the match to TRBD2 covers 12 bases. Germline CDR1 is GTSNPN and CDR2 is SVGIG (reference sequence). Trimming removed 0 bases from V and 9 bases from J; junction bases left unmatched: 0. The CDR3 extends over 13 amino acids.

The chain has TRBV7-9 and TRBJ2-3; D is ambiguous. The germline V gene has CDR1 SEHNR and CDR2 FQNEAQ (reference sequence). This CDR3 has 13 residues. V dropped 6 bases and J dropped 0 bases, with 7 bases sitting between them. DNA of the CDR3: TGTGCCAGCAGACTCGAAAGCACAGATACGCAGTATTTT. Amino acids: CASRLESTDTQYF.

The chain is built from TRBV24-1 and TRBJ2-2, with D uncertain. Per the germline V gene, CDR1 is KGHDR and CDR2 is SFDVKD. V lost 5 bases, J lost 3 bases, and 6 bases lay in between. The CDR3 has 13 residues. As DNA, the CDR3 is TGTGCCACCAGTGCCTCGGACACCGGGGAGCTGTTTTTT. This sequence encodes CATSASDTGELFF.

The chain links TRBV6-6 to TRBJ2-3; the match to TRBD1 covers 8 bases. The J segment lost 5 bases and the V segment lost 2 bases, leaving 6 bases of the junction unmatched. The germline V gene has CDR1 MNHNY and CDR2 SVGAGI (reference sequence). The CDR3 is 15 residues long. The CDR3 sequence: CASSYPDRAVDTQYF. CDR3 DNA sequence: TGTGCCAGCAGTTACCCGGACAGGGCGGTAGATACGCAGTATTTT.

The chain combines TRBV20-1 with TRBJ1-5; D gene ambiguous. CDR3 length: 17 residues. Trimming cost V 3 bases and J 1 base, with 19 bases left between them. CDR1 is DFQATT, CDR2 SNEGSKA, per germline (reference sequence). The CDR3 is CSASRNWQRGSNQPQHF. Here the CDR3 DNA reads TGCAGTGCTAGTCGTAATTGGCAGCGAGGGAGCAATCAGCCCCAGCATTTT.

The rearrangement uses TRBV11-2 and TRBJ1-2; D unresolved. Germline values: CDR1 SGHAT, CDR2 FQNNGV. V was pared by 0 bases and J by 7 bases, with 6 bases between. The CDR3 length is 12 residues. The CDR3 region has the DNA TGTGCCAGCAGCTTAGAGGGGAGTGGCTACACCTTC. Translating it yields CASSLEGSGYTF.

The rearrangement links TRBV2 to TRBJ2-6; 8 bases fit TRBD2. Germline CDR1 reads SNHLY; CDR2 reads FYNNEI. Losses at the gene ends were 7 bases for V and 2 bases for J; bases not matched to a gene: 7. This CDR3 is 16 amino acids long. CDR3 amino acids: CASTGGELAGANVLTF. For the CDR3, the DNA is TGTGCCAGCACGGGGGGGGAGCTGGCTGGGGCCAACGTCCTGACTTTC.

V usage is TRBV9 and J usage is TRBJ2-7; TRBD2 might be the D (6 bases). V was cut by 0 bases and J by 1 base, with 11 bases left in between. The germline V gene encodes CDR1 SGDLS and CDR2 YYNGEE. This CDR3 comprises 15 residues. CDR3 loop: CASSVGAGASYEQYF. The CDR3 coding sequence is TGTGCCAGCAGCGTAGGAGCGGGCGCTTCCTACGAGCAGTACTTC.

The rearrangement joins TRBV9 to TRBJ2-2, with TRBD2 identical over 8 bases. Germline-derived CDR1 and CDR2 are SGDLS and YYNGEE. The CDR3 is 15 amino acids. Trimming cost V 0 bases and J 7 bases; bases outside gene matches: 5. This CDR3 reads CASSVAGRAGGELFF. In nucleotides, the CDR3 is TGTGCCAGCAGCGTAGCCGGGAGGGCCGGCGGGGAGCTGTTTTTT.

The rearrangement uses TRBV28 and TRBJ1-3; tentatively, D is TRBD1 (5 bases). V was shortened by 7 bases and J by 1 base, with 11 bases between the two germline ends. The CDR3 runs to 14 residues. Germline values: CDR1 MDHEN, CDR2 SYDVKM. CDR3 sequence reads: CASTVGGSGNTIYF. Here the CDR3 DNA reads TGTGCCAGCACCGTGGGGGGGTCTGGAAACACCATATATTTT.

The J gene is TRBJ2-3, the V gene TRBV24-1, with unresolved D. Between the trimmed V and J ends, which lost 4 bases and 1 base, there was a span of 11 bases. CDR1 is KGHDR and CDR2 is SFDVKD in the germline V gene. The CDR3 has 15 residues. CDR3 loop: CATSDTILRTDTQYF. CDR3 nucleotides: TGTGCCACCAGTGACACCATACTCCGCACAGATACGCAGTATTTT.

V and J are TRBV29-1 and TRBJ2-5, with 7 bases identical to TRBD1. CDR1 and CDR2 (germline): SQVTM, ANQGSEA. V dropped 3 bases and J dropped 3; count of bases not matched to a gene: 1. This CDR3 has 12 residues. CDR3 sequence (DNA): TGCAGCGTTGACACAGGGGAAGAGACCCAGTACTTC. Encoded protein: CSVDTGEETQYF.

The chain has TRBV15 and TRBJ1-4, with 7 bases matching TRBD1. With 2 bases clipped from V and 7 bases from J, the junction kept 10 bases outside the gene matches. This CDR3 is 16 amino acids long. The germline V gene encodes CDR1 LNHNV and CDR2 YYDKDF (reference sequence). The CDR3 protein is CATSRQPRQGGEKLFF. Here the CDR3 DNA reads TGTGCCACCAGCAGACAGCCCCGACAGGGAGGTGAAAAACTGTTTTTT.

This clone was picked up many times. This chain joins TRBV19 and TRBJ1-2; 9 bases agree with TRBD1. The CDR3 loop spans 14 amino acids. Per the germline V gene, CDR1 is LNHDA and CDR2 is SQIVND (reference sequence). Losses at the gene ends were 5 bases for V and 7 bases for J; bases not matched to a gene: 8. The CDR3: CASSALQGARGYTF. In DNA form, the CDR3 reads TGTGCCAGTAGTGCACTACAGGGGGCGCGTGGCTACACCTTC. The entire variable domain, with the rest obtained from reference TRBV19 and TRBJ1-2, is as follows: DGGITQSPKYLFRKEGQNVTLSCEQNLNHDAMYWYRQDPGQGLRLIYYSQIVNDFQKGDIAEGYSVSREKKESFPLTVTSAQKNPTAFYLCASSALQGARGYTFGSGTRLTVV.

The table lists this clone with a count of one. Other DNA sequences of this sample code for an identical CDR3. V usage is TRBV19 and J usage is TRBJ1-5; D is undetermined. Germline assignment: CDR1 LNHDA and CDR2 SQIVND (reference sequence). The CDR3 runs to 14 residues. Between the trimmed V and J ends, which lost 3 bases and 4 bases, there was a span of 10 bases. The CDR3 loop reads CASSIEGLNQPQHF. CDR3 nucleotides: TGTGCCAGTAGTATCGAGGGTCTAAATCAGCCCCAGCATTTT.

V gene TRBV6-5 combines with J gene TRBJ2-4; 7 positions agree with TRBD1. The junction had 7 bases not matched to a gene; V was cut back by 4 bases and J by 7 bases. Germline V lookup: CDR1 MNHEY, CDR2 SVGAGI. The CDR3 extends over 14 amino acids. The CDR3 sequence is CASSSTGTANIQYF. In nucleotides, the CDR3 is TGTGCCAGCAGTTCTACCGGGACAGCCAACATTCAGTACTTC.

The chain uses TRBV28 and TRBJ2-3, with D maybe TRBD1 (6 bases). Per the germline V gene, CDR1 is MDHEN and CDR2 is SYDVKM. Deletions cut 2 bases from V and 5 bases from J, with 14 bases between. This CDR3 comprises 15 residues. The CDR3 here is CASSLAGAGGDTQYF. The CDR3 DNA reads as TGTGCCAGCAGTTTAGCAGGGGCCGGTGGAGATACGCAGTATTTT.

The chain employs TRBV19 and TRBJ2-5, with D perhaps TRBD1 (5 bases). V was cut by 3 bases and J by 4 bases, with 12 bases left in between. Germline CDR1 is LNHDA and CDR2 is SQIVND (reference sequence). This CDR3 has 14 amino acids. The CDR3 loop reads CASSIQGVSETQYF. CDR3 DNA: TGTGCCAGTAGTATCCAGGGCGTTTCAGAGACCCAGTACTTC.

The chain employs TRBV27 and TRBJ2-1; 9 nucleotides line up with TRBD2. Germline V gene lookup returns CDR1 MNHEY and CDR2 SMNVEV (reference sequence). This CDR3 contains 17 residues. With V trimmed by 3 bases and J by 3 bases, 9 bases remained unmatched. CDR3 residues: CASSFGPGGRGYNEQFF. The CDR3 DNA sequence: TGTGCCAGCAGTTTTGGGCCAGGCGGGAGGGGCTACAATGAGCAGTTCTTC.

A few counts support this clone. The chain couples TRBV2 to TRBJ2-5; possibly TRBD1 for D (6 bases). The CDR3 runs 16 residues. Trimming left V 10 bases short and J 0 bases short, with 21 bases between. CDR1 SNHLY and CDR2 FYNNEI come from the germline V gene. The DNA for the CDR3 is TGTGCCACCTACACTCAGGTCAGGGGCGACCAAGAGACCCAGTACTTC. It yields the protein CATYTQVRGDQETQYF. The full variable domain, completed using reference TRBV2 and TRBJ2-5, is EPEVTQTPSHQVTQMGQEVILRCVPISNHLYFYWYRQILGQKVEFLVSFYNNEISEKSEIFDDQFSVERPDGSNFTLKIRSTKLEDSAMYFCATYTQVRGDQETQYFGPGTRLLVL.

The sample holds one count of this clone. The chain employs TRBV27 and TRBJ1-5, with 12 nucleotides matching TRBD1. The junction had 9 bases not matched to a gene; V was cut back by 6 bases and J by 0 bases. The CDR3 contains 18 residues. CDR1 is MNHEY and CDR2 is SMNVEV in the germline V gene (reference sequence). CDR3 in amino acids: CASRPGTGGINSNQPQHF. The CDR3, as DNA: TGTGCCAGCAGACCCGGGACAGGGGGCATCAATAGCAATCAGCCCCAGCATTTT.

This clone came up a few times. This chain uses TRBV6-4 with TRBJ2-2, with 8 bases aligning to TRBD2. V was pared by 2 bases and J by 4 bases, with 0 bases of the junction left unmatched. Germline V CDR1 and CDR2: MRHNA, SNTAGT. The CDR3 is made up of 14 amino acids. CDR3 amino acids: CASSDGTSTGELFF. The CDR3 DNA reads TGTGCCAGCAGTGACGGGACTAGCACCGGGGAGCTGTTTTTT.